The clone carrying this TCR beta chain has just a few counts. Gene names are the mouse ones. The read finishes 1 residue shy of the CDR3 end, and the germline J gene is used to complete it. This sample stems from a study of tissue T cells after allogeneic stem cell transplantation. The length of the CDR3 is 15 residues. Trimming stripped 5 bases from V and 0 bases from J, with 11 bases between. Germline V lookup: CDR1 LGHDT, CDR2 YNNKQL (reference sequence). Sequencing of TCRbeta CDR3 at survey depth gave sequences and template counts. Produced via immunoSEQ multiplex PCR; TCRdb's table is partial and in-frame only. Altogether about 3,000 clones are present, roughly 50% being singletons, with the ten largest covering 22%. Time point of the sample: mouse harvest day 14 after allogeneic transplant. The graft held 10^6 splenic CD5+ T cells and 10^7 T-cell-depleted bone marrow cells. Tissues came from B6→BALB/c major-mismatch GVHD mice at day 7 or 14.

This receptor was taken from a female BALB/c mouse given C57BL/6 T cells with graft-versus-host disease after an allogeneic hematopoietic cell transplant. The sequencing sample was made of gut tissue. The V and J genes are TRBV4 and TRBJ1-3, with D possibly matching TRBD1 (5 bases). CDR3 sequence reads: CASSPGRISGNTLYF. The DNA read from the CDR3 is TGTGCCAGCAGCCCGGGACGAATTTCTGGAAATACGCTCTAT.